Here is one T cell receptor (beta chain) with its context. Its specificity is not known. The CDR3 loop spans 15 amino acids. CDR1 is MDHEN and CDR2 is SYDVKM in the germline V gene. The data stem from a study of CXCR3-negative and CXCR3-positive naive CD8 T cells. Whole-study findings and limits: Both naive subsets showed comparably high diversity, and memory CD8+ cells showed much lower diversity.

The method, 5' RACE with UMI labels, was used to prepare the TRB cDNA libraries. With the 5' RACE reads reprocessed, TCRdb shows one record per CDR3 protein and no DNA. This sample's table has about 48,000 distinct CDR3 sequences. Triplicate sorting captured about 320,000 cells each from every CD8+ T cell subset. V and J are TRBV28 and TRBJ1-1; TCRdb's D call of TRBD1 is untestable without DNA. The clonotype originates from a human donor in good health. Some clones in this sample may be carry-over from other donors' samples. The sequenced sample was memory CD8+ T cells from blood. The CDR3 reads CAIYTGTGADTEAFF.